This T cell receptor beta chain was identified in a study of blood T cell repertoires in COVID-19 (dated by TCRdb to 2019 to 2021). In terms of the full investigation: Collaborator samples came from the United States, Italy and Spain and covered acute and convalescent phases of COVID-19. The prospective study material was composed of cDNA or gDNA derived from T cells, B-cell-depleted T cells, or PBMCs. The dataset comprised deeply sampled blood TCRbeta repertoires from subjects exposed to, actively infected with, or recovered from COVID-19. The repertoires were made available in a free public database intended to serve as a resource for research on the immune response to SARS-CoV-2. Samples came from the ongoing ImmuneRACE study (first 160 participants) plus 1,254 subjects from 6 global collaborators. The sample metadata nearly always contained a de-identified subject ID, COVID-19 status, age in years and sex. Where available, HLA class I and class II types were obtained from metadata supplied by the sample provider rather than from assay-based typing.

What the work shows at the level of the full study, not this receptor alone: How much clinical and demographic metadata was included differed by source and by participant, and the metadata was provided uncurated.

The collaborating institutions used their own protocols to collect whole blood in K2EDTA tubes. Collaborator samples were shipped for TCRbeta analysis as frozen whole blood, isolated PBMCs, or DNA extracted from either sample type. Turning to this clone: It lacks a known antigen. Base qualities were left out, and no much larger clone turns up one base away.

TCRbeta CDR3 regions were amplified from genomic DNA by means of the immunoSEQ Assay, a bias-controlled multiplex PCR. The study's own analysis went as follows. Nucleated cell counts per sample were estimated from amplification of reference gene primers within the assay. To quantify the absolute abundance of each unique TCRbeta CDR3 rearrangement, sequence reads were collapsed and filtered. For each sample, productive Simpson clonality was calculated as the square root of Simpson's diversity index over productive rearrangements. TCRdb holds this immuneACCESS table with in-frame rearrangements only. Some clones are missing; in checked studies, unresolved V genes explain under half, and the rest has no known cause. That table gives V, J and clone size, and the DNA gave D and trimming. This sample is represented by about 39,000 clones; approximately 85% of them were singletons. Jointly, the top ten make up approximately 10% of the sample.

The CDR3 runs 14 amino acids, cysteine and phenylalanine included. Of all the DNA, just the CDR3 is kept, 42 bases in frame from base 1. The germline V and J ends show losses of 2 bases and 2 bases respectively, and no gene match explains 3 bases of the junction. From the germline V gene (reference sequence), CDR1 is SGHNT and CDR2 is YYREEE. Sample: peripheral blood. This clonotype was obtained from a human donor in a cohort sampled during active COVID-19. This receptor chain uses TRBV5-4 and TRBJ2-5; the central 7 bases match TRBD1. The nucleotide sequence is given as TGTGCCAGCAGCTTCGGGACAGAACAAGAGACCCAGTACTTC. The resulting protein is CASSFGTEQETQYF.